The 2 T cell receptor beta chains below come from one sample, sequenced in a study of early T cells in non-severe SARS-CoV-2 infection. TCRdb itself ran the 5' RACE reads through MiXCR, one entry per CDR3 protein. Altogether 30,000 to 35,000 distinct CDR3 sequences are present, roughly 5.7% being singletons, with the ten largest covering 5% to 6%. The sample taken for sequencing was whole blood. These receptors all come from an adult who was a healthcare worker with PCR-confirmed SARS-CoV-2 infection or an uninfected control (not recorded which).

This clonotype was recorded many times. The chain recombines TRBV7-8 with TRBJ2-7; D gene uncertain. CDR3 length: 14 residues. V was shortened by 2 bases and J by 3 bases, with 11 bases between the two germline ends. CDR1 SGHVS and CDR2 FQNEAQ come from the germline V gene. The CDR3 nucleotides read TGTGCCAGCAGCTTAACCAACTCTCGCTACGAGCAGTACTTC. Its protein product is CASSLTNSRYEQYF.

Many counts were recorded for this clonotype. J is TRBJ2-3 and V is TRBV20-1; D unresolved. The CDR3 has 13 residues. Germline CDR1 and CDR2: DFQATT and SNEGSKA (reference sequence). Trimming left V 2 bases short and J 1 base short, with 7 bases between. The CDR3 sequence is CSARTAGTDTQYF. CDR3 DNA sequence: TGCAGTGCTAGAACCGCGGGCACAGATACGCAGTATTTT.